This T cell receptor beta chain was documented in a study of blood T cell repertoires in COVID-19. For the study at large: There were acute and convalescent COVID-19 samples, and they came from the United States, Italy and Spain. In each case, the material was cDNA or gDNA derived from T cells, B-cell-depleted T cells, or PBMCs.

Only in-frame clones appear in the TCRdb table, and some are missing; sequencing was by immunoSEQ multiplex PCR. In the table there are roughly 100,000 clones, about 80% of which are singletons. Germline CDR1 is SGHDT and CDR2 is YYEEEE. The ends were cut back, 4 bases at V and 0 bases at J, with 20 bases in the middle. There are 18 residues in the CDR3. This chain uses TRBV5-6 with TRBJ2-1, with D possibly being TRBD1 (7 bases). The source of this sequence is a woman aged 55-69 years with acute or convalescent COVID-19. Sequenced material: peripheral blood. In DNA, the CDR3 is TGTGCCAGCAGCACTAAGTACAGGGGACTTTCCTCCTACAATGAGCAGTTCTTC. This codes for CASSTKYRGLSSYNEQFF.